Each of the 16 T cell receptor beta chains below was sequenced from the same sample in a study of cytomegalovirus exposure and HLA in healthy donors. The PCR employed 60 Vbeta primers together with 13 Jbeta primers. Sequenced by immunoSEQ multiplex PCR; TCRdb stores in-frame clones only, minus some. The sample lists 120,000 or so clones; about four fifths were seen once. Input material: PBMCs. Source of these receptors: a woman in her forties or fifties in good health and CMV-seropositive.

The chain joins TRBV18 to TRBJ1-3; TRBD1 aligns across 7 bases. Germline CDR1 and CDR2: KGHSH and LQKENI. The CDR3 covers 18 residues. V shed 4 bases, J shed 0 bases, and the junction held 12 bases outside the gene matches. For the CDR3, the DNA is TGTGCCAGCTCACAGACTGTCTCGGACAGGAGCTCTGGAAACACCATATATTTT. Its protein product is CASSQTVSDRSSGNTIYF.

The chain has TRBV4-3 and TRBJ1-3; D is ambiguous. Germline-derived CDR1 and CDR2 are LGHNA and YSLEER. The CDR3 covers 13 residues. V gave up 6 bases and J gave up 4 bases, with 10 bases separating them. The CDR3 protein is CASSLGTGNTIYF. The DNA for the CDR3 is TGCGCCAGCAGTCTCGGTACCGGAAACACCATATATTTT.

The CDR3 region has the DNA TGTGCCAGCAGCTTCGGAGGGAGGGCCCCAGATACGCAGTATTTT. Its translation: CASSFGGRAPDTQYF. V and J are TRBV7-3 and TRBJ2-3, with TRBD2 identical over 7 bases. V trimming: 3 bases; J trimming: 4 bases; junction bases outside the gene matches: 7. The CDR3 runs 15 residues. Germline V lookup: CDR1 SGHTA, CDR2 FQGTGA.

This clone was seen only a few times. The chain has TRBV27 and TRBJ2-2; TRBD2 agrees at 13 bases. Germline V gene sequence: CDR1 MNHEY, CDR2 SMNVEV (reference sequence). The CDR3 totals 16 residues. Trimming removed 6 bases from V and 4 bases from J; junction bases left unmatched: 5. CDR3 nucleotide sequence: TGTGCCAGCAGCTCGGGACTAGCGGGAATCACCGGGGAGCTGTTTTTT. Its translation: CASSSGLAGITGELFF.

The gene calls are TRBV7-8 and TRBJ2-7; 7 bases map to TRBD1. The V segment lost 5 bases and the J segment 0 bases; nucleotides outside the gene matches: 13. The CDR3 runs to 17 residues. Germline-derived CDR1 and CDR2 are SGHVS and FQNEAQ. The chain's CDR3 is CASSRGLSGTVSYEQYF. CDR3 nucleotides: TGTGCCAGCAGCCGAGGATTATCCGGGACAGTCTCCTACGAGCAGTACTTC.

The table lists this clone with a count of one. The chain recombines TRBV5-1 with TRBJ1-2, with 10 bases that match TRBD1. The CDR3 runs 15 residues. J gave up 2 bases and V 4 bases, and 5 bases lay outside the gene matches. The germline gives CDR1 SGHRS, CDR2 YFSETQ. CDR3 in DNA: TGCGCCAGCAGCAAGGACAGGGGGACCAACTATGGCTACACCTTC. Translated: CASSKDRGTNYGYTF.

The chain couples TRBV19 to TRBJ1-1; TRBD1 agrees at 9 bases. CDR3 length: 14 amino acids. Germline V gene sequence: CDR1 LNHDA, CDR2 SQIVND (reference sequence). Trimming took 9 bases from V and 5 from J; bases not matched to a gene: 10. This CDR3 is CARPQTDRGTEAFF. Written as DNA, the CDR3 is TGTGCCAGACCACAAACGGACAGGGGAACTGAAGCTTTCTTT.

V gene TRBV27 combines with J gene TRBJ2-7, with D unresolved. The CDR3 has 11 residues. V lost 8 bases and J lost 5, with 10 bases in between. Germline-derived CDR1 and CDR2 are MNHEY and SMNVEV (reference sequence). CDR3: CASQLNHEQYF. The CDR3 nucleotides are TGTGCCAGCCAACTAAACCACGAGCAGTACTTC.

The J gene is TRBJ2-2, the V gene TRBV5-5; no definite D call. V lost 4 bases and J 4 bases, leaving 8 bases between the germline ends. Per germline, CDR1 SGHKS and CDR2 YYEKEE (reference sequence). CDR3 length: 13 amino acids. The CDR3 DNA follows: TGTGCCAGCAGCCTACAGATCACCGGGGAGCTGTTTTTT. This encodes CASSLQITGELFF.

The V and J genes are TRBV7-9 and TRBJ2-3; 15 bases map to TRBD2. CDR3 length equals 19 residues. V was clipped by 4 bases and J by 3 bases; unmatched bases: 11. CDR1 is SEHNR, CDR2 FQNEAQ, per germline (reference sequence). The CDR3 bases are TGTGCCAGCAGCTCGCGACCGGGACTAGCGGGAGGCAGGACAGATACGCAGTATTTT. It is translated as CASSSRPGLAGGRTDTQYF.

The table lists this clone with a few counts. The chain has TRBV6-5 and TRBJ2-7, with a tentative D call TRBD1 (5 bases). With 6 bases removed from V and 6 bases from J, the gap between germline ends came to 18 bases. CDR3 length: 14 amino acids. Germline V CDR1 and CDR2: MNHEY, SVGAGI. This chain's CDR3 is CASSMSFPGSEQYF. Here the CDR3 DNA reads TGTGCCAGCAGCATGAGCTTCCCAGGGTCCGAGCAGTACTTC.

There are a few counts of this clone. This chain uses TRBV5-5 with TRBJ1-6; no clear D gene. CDR1 is SGHKS and CDR2 is YYEKEE in the germline V gene (reference sequence). The V gene lost 5 bases and the J gene lost 8 bases, with 14 bases spanning the gap. The CDR3 covers 14 residues. CDR3 DNA sequence: TGTGCCAGCAGTACGGGTGCTTTGGATTCACCCCTCCACTTT. This sequence encodes CASSTGALDSPLHF.

The rearrangement joins TRBV10-3 to TRBJ1-6; no reliable D call. Trimming took 5 bases from V and 7 from J, leaving 9 bases between them. Germline CDR1 ENHRY, CDR2 SYGVKD. The CDR3 has 13 residues. As DNA, the CDR3 is TGTGCCATCAGTCCGACGGGGAATTCACCCCTCCACTTT. Translating gives CAISPTGNSPLHF.

The rearrangement uses TRBV6-5 and TRBJ1-1, with 7 bases lining up with TRBD1. Germline V gene data show CDR1 as MNHEY and CDR2 as SVGAGI. Germline trimming cut 6 bases from V and 3 bases from J; bases unmatched to any gene: 7. This CDR3 comprises 14 residues. The CDR3 DNA follows: TGTGCCAGCAGACTGGGACAGACTTACACTGAAGCTTTCTTT. As protein: CASRLGQTYTEAFF.

This rearrangement joins TRBV29-1 to TRBJ1-2; 8 bases match TRBD1. Germline CDR1 is SQVTM and CDR2 is ANQGSEA. V dropped 5 bases and J dropped 4; count of bases not matched to a gene: 15. This CDR3 contains 16 residues. CDR3 sequence: CSVTRGLAPLGYGYTF. The CDR3 nucleotides read TGCAGCGTTACCAGGGGGCTAGCCCCACTGGGCTATGGCTACACCTTC. The full variable domain, its missing parts supplied by reference TRBV29-1 and TRBJ1-2, is SAVISQKPSRDICQRGTSLTIQCQVDSQVTMMFWYRQQPGQSLTLIATANQGSEATYESGFVIDKFPISRPNLTFSTLTVSNMSPEDSSIYLCSVTRGLAPLGYGYTFGSGTRLTVV.

The chain recombines TRBV14 with TRBJ1-5; D possibly corresponds to TRBD1 (5 bases). The CDR3 consists of 16 residues. The germline CDR1 and CDR2 sequences are SGHDN and FVKESK. V dropped 4 bases and J dropped 3 bases, with 16 bases sitting between them. The CDR3: CASSRTGPVSNQPQHF. CDR3 nucleotide sequence: TGTGCCAGCAGCCGCACAGGCCCTGTGTCCAATCAGCCCCAGCATTTT.